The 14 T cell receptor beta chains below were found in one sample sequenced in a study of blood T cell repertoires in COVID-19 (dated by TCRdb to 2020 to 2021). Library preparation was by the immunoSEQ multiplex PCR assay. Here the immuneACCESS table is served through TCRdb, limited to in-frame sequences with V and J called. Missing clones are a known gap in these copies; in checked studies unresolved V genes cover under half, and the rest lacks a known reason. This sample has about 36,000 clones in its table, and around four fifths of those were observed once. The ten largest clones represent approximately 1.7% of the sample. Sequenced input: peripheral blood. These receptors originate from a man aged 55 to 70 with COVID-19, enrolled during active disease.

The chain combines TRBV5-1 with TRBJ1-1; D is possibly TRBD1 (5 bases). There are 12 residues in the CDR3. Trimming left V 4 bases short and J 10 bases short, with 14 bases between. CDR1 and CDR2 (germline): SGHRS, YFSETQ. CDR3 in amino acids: CASSPGSGGAFF. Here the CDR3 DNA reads TGCGCCAGCAGCCCAGGGTCCGGGGGAGCTTTCTTT.

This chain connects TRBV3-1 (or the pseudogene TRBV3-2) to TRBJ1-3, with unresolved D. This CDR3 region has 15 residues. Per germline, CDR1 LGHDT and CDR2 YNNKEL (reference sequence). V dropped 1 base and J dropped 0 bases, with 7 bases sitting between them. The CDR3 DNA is TGTGCCAGCAGCCAAGTCCGTGTCTCTGGAAACACCATATATTTT. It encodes CASSQVRVSGNTIYF.

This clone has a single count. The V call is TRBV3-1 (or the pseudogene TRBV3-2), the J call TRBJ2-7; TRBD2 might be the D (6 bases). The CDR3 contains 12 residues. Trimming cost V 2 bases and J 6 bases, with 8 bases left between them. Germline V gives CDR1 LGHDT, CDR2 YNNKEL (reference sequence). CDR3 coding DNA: TGTGCCAGCAGCCAATCCGGGGGCGAGCAGTACTTC. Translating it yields CASSQSGGEQYF.

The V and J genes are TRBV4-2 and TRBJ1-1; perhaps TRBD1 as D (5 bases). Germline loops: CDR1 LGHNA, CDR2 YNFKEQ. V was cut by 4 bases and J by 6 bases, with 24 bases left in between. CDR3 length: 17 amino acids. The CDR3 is CASSPGRAGPTSSEAFF. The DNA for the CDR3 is TGTGCCAGCAGCCCAGGGAGGGCTGGGCCCACTTCCTCTGAAGCTTTCTTT.

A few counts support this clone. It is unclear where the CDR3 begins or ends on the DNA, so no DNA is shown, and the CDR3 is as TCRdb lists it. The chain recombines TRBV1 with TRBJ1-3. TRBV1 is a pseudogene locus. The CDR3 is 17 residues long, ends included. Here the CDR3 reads CTSSQAYDCDSGNTIYF.

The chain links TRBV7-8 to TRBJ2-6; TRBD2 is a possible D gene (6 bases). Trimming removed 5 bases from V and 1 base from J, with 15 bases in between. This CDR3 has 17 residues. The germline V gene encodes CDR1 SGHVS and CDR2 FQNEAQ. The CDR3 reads CASSATQRGSGANVLTF. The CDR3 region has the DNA TGTGCCAGCAGCGCCACTCAACGGGGGTCTGGGGCCAACGTCCTGACTTTC.

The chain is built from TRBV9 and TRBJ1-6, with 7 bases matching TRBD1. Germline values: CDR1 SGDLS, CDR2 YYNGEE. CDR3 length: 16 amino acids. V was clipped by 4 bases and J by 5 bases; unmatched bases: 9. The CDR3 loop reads CASSPRQGPNNSPLHF. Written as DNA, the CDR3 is TGTGCCAGCAGCCCCCGACAGGGTCCCAATAATTCACCCCTCCACTTT. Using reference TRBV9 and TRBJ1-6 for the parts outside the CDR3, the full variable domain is DSGVTQTPKHLITATGQRVTLRCSPRSGDLSVYWYQQSLDQGLQFLIQYYNGEERAKGNILERFSAQQFPDLHSELNLSSLELGDSALYFCASSPRQGPNNSPLHFGNGTRLTVT.

CDR3 loop: CAWSPGGGSYNEQFF. The DNA of the CDR3 is TGTGCCTGGAGCCCCGGCGGGGGGTCCTACAATGAGCAGTTCTTC. The chain couples TRBV30 to TRBJ2-1, with TRBD2 matching 8 bases. The V and J ends lost 3 bases and 1 base, in that order; junction bases with no gene match: 5. This CDR3 is 15 amino acids long. From germline, CDR1 is GTSNPN and CDR2 SVGIG (reference sequence).

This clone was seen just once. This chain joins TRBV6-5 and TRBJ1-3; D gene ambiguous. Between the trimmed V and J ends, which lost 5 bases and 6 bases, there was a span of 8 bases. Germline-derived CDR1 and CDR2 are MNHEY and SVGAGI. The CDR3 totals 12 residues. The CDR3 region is CASSPNVNTIYF. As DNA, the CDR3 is TGTGCCAGCAGTCCAAATGTAAACACCATATATTTT.

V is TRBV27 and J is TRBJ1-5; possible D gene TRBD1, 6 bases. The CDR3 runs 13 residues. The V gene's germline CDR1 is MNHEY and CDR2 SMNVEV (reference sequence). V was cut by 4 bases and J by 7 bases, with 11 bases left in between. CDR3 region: CASSWQGNQPQHF. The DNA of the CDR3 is TGTGCCAGCAGTTGGCAGGGGAACCAGCCCCAGCATTTT.

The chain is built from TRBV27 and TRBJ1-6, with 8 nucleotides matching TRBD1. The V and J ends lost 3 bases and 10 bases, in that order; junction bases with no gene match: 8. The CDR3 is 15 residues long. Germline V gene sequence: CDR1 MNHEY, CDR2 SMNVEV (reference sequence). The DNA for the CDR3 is TGTGCCAGCAGTTTGTCGACAGGGGTATTCTCACCCCTCCACTTT. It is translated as CASSLSTGVFSPLHF.

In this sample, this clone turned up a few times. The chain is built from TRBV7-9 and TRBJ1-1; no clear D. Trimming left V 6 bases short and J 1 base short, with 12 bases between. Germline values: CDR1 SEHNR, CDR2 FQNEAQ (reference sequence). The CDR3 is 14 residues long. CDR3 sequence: CASRETVGNTEAFF. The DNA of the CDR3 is TGTGCCAGCAGGGAAACAGTGGGGAACACTGAAGCTTTCTTT. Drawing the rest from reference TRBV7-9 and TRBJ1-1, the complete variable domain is DTGVSQNPRHKITKRGQNVTFRCDPISEHNRLYWYRQTLGQGPEFLTYFQNEAQLEKSRLLSDRFSAERPKGSFSTLEIQRTEQGDSAMYLCASRETVGNTEAFFGQGTRLTVV.

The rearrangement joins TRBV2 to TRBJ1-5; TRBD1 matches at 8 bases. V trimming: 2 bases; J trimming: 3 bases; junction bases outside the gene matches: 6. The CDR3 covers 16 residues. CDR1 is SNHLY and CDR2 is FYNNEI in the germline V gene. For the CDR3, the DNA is TGTGCCAGCAGTGAACAGGGGGCCGGTAACAATCAGCCCCAGCATTTT. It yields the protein CASSEQGAGNNQPQHF.

The CDR3 region has the DNA TGTGCCAGCAGCTTAATGAGGGATCAGCCCCAGCATTTT. Translated: CASSLMRDQPQHF. The chain combines TRBV11-2 with TRBJ1-5, with no clear D. V lost 2 bases to trimming and J lost 5 bases, with 7 bases between them. Germline CDR1 and CDR2: SGHAT and FQNNGV. The CDR3 length is 13 residues.